Detailed here is one T cell receptor (beta chain). Its antigen remains unidentified. The method was immunoSEQ multiplex PCR; TCRdb's version includes in-frame clones alone and lacks a portion of them. This sample has roughly 50,000 clones, with 85% found just once. This sample was included in a study of PD-L1 blockade in urothelial cancer. Study-level information: Patients arrived having already received 0 to 3 prior chemotherapy regimens. Blood was analyzed 3 weeks (second dose) and 6 weeks after treatment start. Typically, measured as a median, blood samples had 141,255 T cells.

Time point noted: pretreatment peripheral blood. Study-wide results and limits: Durable benefit accompanied greater 3-week expansion of tumor-associated blood clones.

V lost 4 bases and J lost 8; bases outside the gene matches: 4. Germline V gene data show CDR1 as ENHRY and CDR2 as SYGVKD. The CDR3 is made up of 13 amino acids. This rearrangement joins TRBV10-3 to TRBJ1-3, with 8 bases matching TRBD1. The sample was PBMCs, taken around atezolizumab (anti-PD-L1) treatment. The sequence derives from a man aged 65 to 85 with urothelial cancer. The DNA of the CDR3 is TGTGCCATCAGTGGGATGACAGGGGACACCATATATTTT. Translating gives CAISGMTGDTIYF.